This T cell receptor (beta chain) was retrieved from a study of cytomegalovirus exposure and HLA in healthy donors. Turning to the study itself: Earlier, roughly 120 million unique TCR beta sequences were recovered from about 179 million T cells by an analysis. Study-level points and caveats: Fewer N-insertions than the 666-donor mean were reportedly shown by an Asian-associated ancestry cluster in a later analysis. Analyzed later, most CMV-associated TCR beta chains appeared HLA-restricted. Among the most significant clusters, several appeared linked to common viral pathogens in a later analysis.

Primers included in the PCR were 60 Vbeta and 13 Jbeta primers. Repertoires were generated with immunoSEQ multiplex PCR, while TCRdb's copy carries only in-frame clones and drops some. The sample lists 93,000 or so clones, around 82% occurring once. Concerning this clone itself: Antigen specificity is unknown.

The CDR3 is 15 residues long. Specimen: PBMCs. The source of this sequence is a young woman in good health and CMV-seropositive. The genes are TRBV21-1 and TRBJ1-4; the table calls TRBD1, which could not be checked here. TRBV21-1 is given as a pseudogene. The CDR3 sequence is CASTSPGQSNEKLFF. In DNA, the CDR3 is TGTGCCAGCACCTCCCCGGGACAGTCTAATGAAAAACTGTTTTTT.